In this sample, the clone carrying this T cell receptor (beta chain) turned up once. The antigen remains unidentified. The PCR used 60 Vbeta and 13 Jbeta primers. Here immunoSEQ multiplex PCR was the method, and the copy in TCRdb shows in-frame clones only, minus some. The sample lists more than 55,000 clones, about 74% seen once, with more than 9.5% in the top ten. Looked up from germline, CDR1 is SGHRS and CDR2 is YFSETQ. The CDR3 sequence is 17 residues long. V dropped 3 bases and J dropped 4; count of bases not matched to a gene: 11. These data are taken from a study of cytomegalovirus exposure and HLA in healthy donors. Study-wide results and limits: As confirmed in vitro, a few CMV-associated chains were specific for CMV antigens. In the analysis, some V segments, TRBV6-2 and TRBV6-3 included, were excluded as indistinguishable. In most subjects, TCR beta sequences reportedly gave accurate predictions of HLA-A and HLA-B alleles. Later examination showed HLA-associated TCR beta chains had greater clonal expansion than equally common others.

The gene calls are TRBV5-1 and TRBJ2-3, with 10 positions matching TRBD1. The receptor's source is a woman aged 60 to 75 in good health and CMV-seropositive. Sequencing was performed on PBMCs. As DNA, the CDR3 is TGCGCCAGCAGCTGGACAGGGGGTTGGGGCACCGCAGATACGCAGTATTTT. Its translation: CASSWTGGWGTADTQYF.